Sequencing of this TCR beta chain was carried out in a study of blood T cell repertoires in COVID-19 (dated by TCRdb to 2018 to 2021). Context from the whole study: Collaborator samples came from the United States, Italy and Spain and covered acute and convalescent phases of COVID-19. Where available, HLA class I and class II types were obtained from metadata supplied by the sample provider rather than from assay-based typing. The samples were drawn from the first 160 participants of the ongoing ImmuneRACE study and from over a thousand subjects provided by 6 global collaborators. The repertoires were made available in a free public database intended to serve as a resource for research on the immune response to SARS-CoV-2. A de-identified subject ID, COVID-19 status, age in years and sex were almost always included in the sample metadata. Deeply sampled blood TCRbeta repertoires from subjects exposed to, actively infected with, or recovered from COVID-19 were included in the dataset. The material from the prospective study consisted of cDNA or gDNA derived from T cells, B-cell-depleted T cells, or PBMCs.

Here is what the overall study found, with its caveats: How much clinical and demographic metadata was included differed by source and by participant, and the metadata was provided uncurated.

TCRbeta CDR3 regions were amplified from genomic DNA using the immunoSEQ Assay, a bias-controlled multiplex PCR. In the source study's methods: The number of nucleated cells in each sample was estimated from the amplification of reference gene primers within the assay. To quantify the absolute abundance of each unique TCRbeta CDR3 rearrangement, sequence reads were collapsed and filtered. For each sample, productive Simpson clonality was calculated as the square root of Simpson's diversity index over productive rearrangements. TCRdb obtained this table from immuneACCESS and retained in-frame rearrangements with V and J assigned. These tables miss some clones; where compared with another copy, unresolved V genes account for less than half of the shortfall, and the remainder is unexplained. The DNA was the basis for D and trimming; V, J and clone size are from that table. This sample is represented by approximately 21,000 clones; 90% of them were singletons. The top ten clones comprise over 15% of the sample.

Germline trimming: 1 base from V, 1 base from J; junction bases outside gene matches: 2. The germline V gene yields SGHAT for CDR1 and FQNNGV for CDR2. The CDR3 numbers 15 residues from cysteine through phenylalanine. Only the CDR3 part of the read is kept: 45 bases, read in frame from the first base. For this clone: Its cognate antigen has yet to be identified. Nothing much larger sits one base from this clone, and base qualities are not available.

The collaborating institutions used their own protocols to collect whole blood in K2EDTA tubes. For TCRbeta analysis, collaborator samples were shipped as frozen whole blood, as isolated PBMCs, or as DNA extracted from either sample type. The rearranged chain carries TRBV11-2 and TRBJ2-5; the junction holds 8 bases that match TRBD2. The sample taken for sequencing was peripheral blood. The TCR sequence derives from a human donor in a cohort sampled during active COVID-19. The CDR3 region: CASSLAGGIQETQYF. The DNA is as follows: TGTGCCAGCAGCTTAGCGGGGGGGATCCAAGAGACCCAGTACTTC.